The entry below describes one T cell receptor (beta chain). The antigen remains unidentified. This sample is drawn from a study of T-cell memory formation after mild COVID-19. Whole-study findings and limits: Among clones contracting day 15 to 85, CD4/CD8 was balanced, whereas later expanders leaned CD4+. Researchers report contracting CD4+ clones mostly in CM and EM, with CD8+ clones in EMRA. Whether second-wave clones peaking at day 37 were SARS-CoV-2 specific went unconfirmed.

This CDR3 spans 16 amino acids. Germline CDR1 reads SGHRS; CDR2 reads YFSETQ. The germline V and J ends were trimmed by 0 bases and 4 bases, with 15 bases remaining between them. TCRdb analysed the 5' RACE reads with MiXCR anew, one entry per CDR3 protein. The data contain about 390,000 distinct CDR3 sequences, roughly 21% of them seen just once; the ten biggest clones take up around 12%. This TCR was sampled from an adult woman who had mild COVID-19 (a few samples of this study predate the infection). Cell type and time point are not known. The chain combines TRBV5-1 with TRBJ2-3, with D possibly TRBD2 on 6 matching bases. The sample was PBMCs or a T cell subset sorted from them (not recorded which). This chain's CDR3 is CASSLASGLGADTQYF. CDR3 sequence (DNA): TGCGCCAGCAGCTTGGCCTCGGGACTGGGGGCAGATACGCAGTATTTT.